The next 3 T cell receptor beta chains were all read from a single sample in a study of T cell responses to AZD1222 COVID-19 vaccine. The repertoire was sequenced with immunoSEQ multiplex PCR; TCRdb's copy has only in-frame clones and lacks some. The sample has 65,000 to 95,000 clones; approximately 85% are singletons. This specimen was peripheral blood, taken 28 days after the second AZD1222 dose. These receptors were collected from an adult who received the AZD1222 COVID-19 vaccine.

The chain employs TRBV4-1 and TRBJ2-5; the match to TRBD2 covers 8 bases. CDR1 MGHRA and CDR2 YSYEKL come from the germline V gene. The trim removed 0 bases at V and 1 base at J, leaving 10 bases unmatched. This CDR3 has 18 amino acids. CDR3 sequence reads: CASSQEPPRGGTQETQYF. DNA of the CDR3: TGCGCCAGCAGCCAAGAGCCCCCTCGCGGGGGGACCCAAGAGACCCAGTACTTC.

V usage is TRBV9 and J usage is TRBJ1-5, with TRBD1 as a possible D gene (6 bases). Trimming pared 3 bases from V and 5 bases from J, leaving 12 bases between. This CDR3 has 14 residues. The germline CDR1 and CDR2 sequences are SGDLS and YYNGEE. This chain's CDR3 is CASSEGGADQPQHF. The CDR3 DNA reads TGTGCCAGCAGCGAGGGGGGGGCGGATCAGCCCCAGCATTTT.

The rearrangement joins TRBV23-1 to TRBJ1-5; no reliable D call. TRBV23-1 is recorded as an ORF, its role being uncertain. This CDR3 has 19 amino acids. V shed 0 bases and J shed 4 bases, with 22 bases lying between them. The CDR3 region is CASSQSTGGAGGNNQPQHF. CDR3 bases: TGCGCCAGCAGTCAATCGACGGGCGGAGCCGGAGGTAATAATCAGCCCCAGCATTTT.